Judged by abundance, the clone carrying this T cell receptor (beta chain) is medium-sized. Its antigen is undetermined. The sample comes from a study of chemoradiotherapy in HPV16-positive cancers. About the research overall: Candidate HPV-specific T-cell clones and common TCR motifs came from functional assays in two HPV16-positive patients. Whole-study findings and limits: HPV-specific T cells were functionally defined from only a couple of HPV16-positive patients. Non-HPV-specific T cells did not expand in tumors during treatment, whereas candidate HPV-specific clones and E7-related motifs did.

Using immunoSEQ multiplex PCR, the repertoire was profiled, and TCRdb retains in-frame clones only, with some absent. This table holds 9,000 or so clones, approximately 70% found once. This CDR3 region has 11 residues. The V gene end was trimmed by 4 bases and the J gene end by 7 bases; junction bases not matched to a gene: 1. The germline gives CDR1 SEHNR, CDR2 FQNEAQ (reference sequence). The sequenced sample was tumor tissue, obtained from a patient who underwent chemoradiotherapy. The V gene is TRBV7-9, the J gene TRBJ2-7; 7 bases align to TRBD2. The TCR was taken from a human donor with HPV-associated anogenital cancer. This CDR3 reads CASSSAGEQYF. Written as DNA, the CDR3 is TGTGCCAGCAGCTCAGCGGGGGAGCAGTACTTC.